This T cell receptor beta chain is drawn from a study of blood T cell repertoires in COVID-19. In the study overall: The origin of the acute and convalescent COVID-19 samples was the United States, Italy and Spain. PBMCs, B-cell-depleted T cells, or T cells were the source of the cDNA or gDNA that made up the material.

Authors' data handling: Amplification with reference gene primers provided the estimates of nucleated cell counts. Measured with immunoSEQ multiplex PCR; TCRdb has only the in-frame clones, and not every one. D and trimming were read from the DNA, whereas the V and J calls and clone size are those reported in that table. Among around 260,000 clones listed, just over 85% were seen once. Specimen: peripheral blood. This TCR was sampled from a woman in her twenties or thirties with active or convalescent COVID-19.

This CDR3 is CASSSASTGHKNIQYF. DNA for the CDR3: TGTGCCAGCAGCTCAGCATCGACAGGTCACAAAAACATTCAGTACTTC. The rearrangement joins TRBV7-2 to TRBJ2-4, with D perhaps matching TRBD1 (6 bases). Germline lookup yields CDR1 SGHTA and CDR2 FQGNSA. V was pared by 4 bases and J by 3 bases, with 16 bases between. The CDR3 contains 16 residues.